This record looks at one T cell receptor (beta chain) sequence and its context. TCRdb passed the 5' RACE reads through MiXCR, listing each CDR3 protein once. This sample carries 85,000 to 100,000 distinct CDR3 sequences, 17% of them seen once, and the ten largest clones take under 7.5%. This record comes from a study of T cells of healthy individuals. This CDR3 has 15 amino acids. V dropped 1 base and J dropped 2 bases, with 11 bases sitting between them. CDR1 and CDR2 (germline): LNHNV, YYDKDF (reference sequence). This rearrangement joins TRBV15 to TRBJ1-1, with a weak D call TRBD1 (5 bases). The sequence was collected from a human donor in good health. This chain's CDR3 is CATSRALRTNTEAFF. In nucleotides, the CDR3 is TGTGCCACCAGCAGAGCCCTACGGACAAACACTGAAGCTTTCTTT.